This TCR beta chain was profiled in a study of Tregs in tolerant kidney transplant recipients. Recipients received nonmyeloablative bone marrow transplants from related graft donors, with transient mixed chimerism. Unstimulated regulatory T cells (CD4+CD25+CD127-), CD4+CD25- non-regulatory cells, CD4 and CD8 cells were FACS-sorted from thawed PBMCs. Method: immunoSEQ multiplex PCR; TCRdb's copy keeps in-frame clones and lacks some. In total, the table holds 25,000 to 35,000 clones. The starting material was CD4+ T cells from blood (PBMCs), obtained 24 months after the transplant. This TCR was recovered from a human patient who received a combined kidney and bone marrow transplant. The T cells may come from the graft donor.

The CDR3 loop is CASSSFLDTNLSSYNEQFF. The part of the CDR3 DNA that was read is TGTGCCAGCAGCTCATTCCTGGACACAAACTTGAGCTCCTACAATGAG. V usage is TRBV7-1 and J usage is TRBJ2-1; a weak D match, TRBD1 (5 bases). The read gets to within 3 residues of the CDR3 end, and the germline J gene fills in the rest. TRBV7-1 is an open reading frame, and its role is uncertain. V was pared by 2 bases and J by 0 bases, with 20 bases between. The CDR3 runs 19 residues.